A selection of T cell receptor beta chains follows, all from one sample in a study of human T cells and chemical hapten exposure. TCRdb reanalysed the RACE reads using MiXCR and keeps one entry per CDR3 protein. The sample lists 330,000 or so distinct CDR3 sequences, about 6% occurring once. The input for sequencing was whole blood, taken in connection with sensitization to the hapten diphenylcyclopropenone (DPC). The receptors here all came from a woman aged 18-35 years with alopecia areata. Some clones in this sample may be carry-over from other donors' samples. Both conserved end residues are part of each CDR3. The order of the fields is clone size, V gene, J gene, D gene, CDR3 protein, CDR3 DNA. A D gene is named only where the DNA matches it firmly. Some rows have no size entry. The others give once, few or many, or a class for an expanded clone.

size: few; V: TRBV7-9; J: TRBJ2-3; D: TRBD1; CDR3: CASSSTGGERDTQYF; DNA: TGTGCCAGCAGCTCGACAGGGGGTGAACGAGATACGCAGTATTTT
size: -; V: TRBV5-1; J: TRBJ2-1; D: TRBD2; CDR3: CASRLTSGGSSYNEQFF; DNA: TGCGCCAGCAGACTGACTAGCGGGGGTAGCTCCTACAATGAGCAGTTCTTC
size: few; V: TRBV5-1; J: TRBJ2-1; D: TRBD2; CDR3: CASSSTSGVYNEQFF; DNA: TGCGCCAGCAGCTCGACTAGCGGGGTCTACAATGAGCAGTTCTTC
size: many; V: TRBV6-6; J: TRBJ2-1; D: -; CDR3: CASSDGQNNEQFF; DNA: TGTGCCAGCAGTGACGGACAGAACAATGAGCAGTTCTTC
size: -; V: TRBV12-3/TRBV12-4; J: TRBJ1-6; D: -; CDR3: CASSLGIYNSPLHF; DNA: TGTGCCAGCAGTCTCGGGATTTATAATTCACCCCTCCACTTT
size: few; V: TRBV5-1; J: TRBJ1-2; D: TRBD1; CDR3: CASSLVPITGGNYGYTF; DNA: TGCGCCAGCAGCTTGGTCCCGATTACAGGGGGCAACTATGGCTACACCTTC
size: many; V: TRBV6-2/TRBV6-3; J: TRBJ1-5; D: -; CDR3: CASSWGGLNQPQHF; DNA: TGTGCCAGCAGTTGGGGGGGCCTCAATCAGCCCCAGCATTTT
size: -; V: TRBV2; J: TRBJ2-2; D: -; CDR3: CASMGVPGELFF; DNA: TGTGCCAGCATGGGAGTCCCCGGGGAGCTGTTTTTT
size: -; V: TRBV7-9; J: TRBJ1-6; D: TRBD1; CDR3: CASSPGQGEIYNSPLHF; DNA: TGTGCCAGCAGCCCAGGACAGGGGGAGATTTATAATTCACCCCTCCACTTT
size: -; V: TRBV28; J: TRBJ2-5; D: TRBD2; CDR3: CASSLQLAGVETQYF; DNA: TGTGCCAGCAGTTTACAACTAGCGGGGGTGGAGACCCAGTACTTC
size: -; V: TRBV3-1; J: TRBJ1-4; D: -; CDR3: CASRGTNRAEGEKLFF; DNA: TGTGCCAGCAGAGGCACAAACAGGGCAGAAGGTGAAAAACTGTTTTTT
size: many; V: TRBV4-3; J: TRBJ1-6; D: -; CDR3: CASSQGSNSPLHF; DNA: TGCGCCAGCAGCCAAGGGTCAAATTCACCCCTCCACTTT
size: few; V: TRBV20-1; J: TRBJ1-5; D: TRBD1; CDR3: CSAREGQGAYQPQHF; DNA: TGCAGTGCTAGAGAAGGACAGGGGGCTTATCAGCCCCAGCATTTT
size: -; V: TRBV6-1; J: TRBJ2-3; D: -; CDR3: CASSEGAAPGDTQYF; DNA: TGTGCCAGCAGTGAAGGAGCGGCCCCGGGGGATACGCAGTATTTT
size: many; V: TRBV10-3; J: TRBJ1-1; D: -; CDR3: CAISGDRLNTEAFF; DNA: TGTGCCATCAGTGGAGACAGATTGAACACTGAAGCTTTCTTT
size: -; V: TRBV12-3/TRBV12-4; J: TRBJ1-5; D: -; CDR3: CASTLDLSNQPQHF; DNA: TGTGCCAGCACCCTCGACCTTTCCAATCAGCCCCAGCATTTT
size: few; V: TRBV20-1; J: TRBJ2-7; D: TRBD1; CDR3: CSAPQGGPYEQYF; DNA: TGCAGTGCTCCACAGGGGGGACCCTACGAGCAGTACTTC
size: many; V: TRBV6-6; J: TRBJ1-5; D: -; CDR3: CASSLTGQGNQPQHF; DNA: TGTGCCAGCAGCCTTACGGGGCAGGGAAATCAGCCCCAGCATTTT
size: many; V: TRBV4-3; J: TRBJ1-1; D: -; CDR3: CASSQVLIRLSYSEAFF; DNA: TGCGCCAGCAGCCAAGTCCTAATTCGCCTATCGTACTCTGAAGCTTTCTTT
size: few; V: TRBV4-1; J: TRBJ2-5; D: -; CDR3: CASSPAGGRPQETQYF; DNA: TGCGCCAGCAGCCCGGCCGGGGGAAGGCCCCAAGAGACCCAGTACTTC
size: -; V: TRBV4-2; J: TRBJ1-2; D: -; CDR3: CASSQEAGRNYGYTF; DNA: TGTGCCAGCAGCCAAGAGGCGGGACGTAACTATGGCTACACCTTC
size: -; V: TRBV7-2; J: TRBJ2-1; D: -; CDR3: CASSLVGGAVTYNEQFF; DNA: TGTGCCAGCAGCTTAGTGGGTGGAGCCGTGACCTACAATGAGCAGTTCTTC
size: many; V: TRBV3-1; J: TRBJ2-1; D: -; CDR3: CASSQERQSTYNEQFF; DNA: TGTGCCAGCAGCCAAGAAAGGCAGTCCACCTACAATGAGCAGTTCTTC
size: few; V: TRBV5-5; J: TRBJ2-1; D: TRBD1; CDR3: CASSLADRGRGLDEQFF; DNA: TGTGCCAGCAGCTTGGCCGATAGGGGCAGGGGGTTGGATGAGCAGTTCTTC
size: many; V: TRBV9; J: TRBJ1-2; D: -; CDR3: CASSAGSLTYGYTF; DNA: TGTGCCAGCAGCGCCGGATCTCTCACCTATGGCTACACCTTC
size: few; V: TRBV28; J: TRBJ2-7; D: -; CDR3: CASSFRASRYEQYF; DNA: TGTGCCAGCAGTTTCCGGGCCTCTCGCTACGAGCAGTACTTC
size: -; V: TRBV27; J: TRBJ2-7; D: TRBD1; CDR3: CASSLRFPAGGRYEQYF; DNA: TGTGCCAGCAGTTTAAGGTTCCCGGCAGGGGGCCGATACGAGCAGTACTTC